Below, 30 T cell receptor beta chains from the same sample are listed, as sequenced in a study of human T cells and chemical hapten exposure. The time point here: patch test 2, 6 weeks after DPC sensitization. The treatment: therapeutic diphenylcyclopropenone sensitization with weekly scalp DPC. TCRdb used MiXCR to reprocess the RACE reads, holding one entry per CDR3 protein. The sample consists of fewer than 85,000 distinct CDR3 sequences, roughly 10% of them appearing once. The sequenced sample was whole blood, obtained in connection with sensitization to the hapten diphenylcyclopropenone (DPC). Receptors were obtained from a woman aged 25 to 39 with alopecia areata. Some clones in this sample may be carry-over from other donors' samples.

This clonotype was observed many times. The chain links TRBV6-2 or TRBV6-3 to TRBJ1-1; D call uncertain. V was clipped by 4 bases and J by 1 base, with 7 bases between them. Germline loops: CDR1 MNHEY, CDR2 SVGEGT. CDR3 size: 13 residues. The CDR3 region is CASSLIENTEAFF. The CDR3 bases are TGTGCCAGCAGTTTGATAGAGAACACTGAAGCTTTCTTT.

This clonotype has at least ten counts. This chain joins TRBV12-3 or TRBV12-4 and TRBJ1-5; no clear D. This CDR3 contains 14 residues. Trimming shortened V by 1 base and J by 0 bases, and 4 bases separated the two germline ends. The CDR3 region is CASSLGNSNQPQHF. The CDR3 bases are TGTGCCAGCAGTTTAGGCAATAGCAATCAGCCCCAGCATTTT.

This clonotype was picked up many times. V usage is TRBV7-3 and J usage is TRBJ2-2; tentative D call: TRBD1 (5 bases). This CDR3 region has 17 residues. Germline CDR1 is SGHTA and CDR2 is FQGTGA. The ends were cut back, 2 bases at V and 3 bases at J, with 16 bases in the middle. The CDR3 protein is CASSLDHQGIHTGELFF. The CDR3 bases are TGTGCCAGCAGCTTAGATCATCAGGGTATTCACACCGGGGAGCTGTTTTTT.

This clonotype was observed many times. V usage is TRBV5-1 and J usage is TRBJ2-2; TRBD1 matches 7 bases. The V segment lost 4 bases and the J segment 4 bases; nucleotides outside the gene matches: 7. Germline CDR1 is SGHRS and CDR2 is YFSETQ. This CDR3 is 15 amino acids long. DNA for the CDR3: TGCGCCAGCAGCCGAACCGGGACAGCCACCGGGGAGCTGTTTTTT. This codes for CASSRTGTATGELFF.

This clonotype was seen ten or more times. The J gene is TRBJ2-5, the V gene TRBV18; 8 bases are shared with TRBD1. CDR1 and CDR2 from the germline V gene are KGHSH and LQKENI. The trim removed 4 bases at V and 1 base at J, leaving 11 bases unmatched. The CDR3 contains 17 residues. CDR3 bases: TGTGCCAGCTCACACGACTGGACAGGGAGTTTCCAAGAGACCCAGTACTTC. Translating gives CASSHDWTGSFQETQYF.

This clonotype was seen ten or more times. The CDR3 loop is CASRENGELFF. The CDR3 DNA sequence: TGTGCCAGCAGGGAGAACGGGGAGCTGTTTTTT. V gene TRBV7-8 combines with J gene TRBJ2-2; unclear D gene. In germline, CDR1 is SGHVS, CDR2 FQNEAQ. CDR3 length equals 11 residues. Trimming removed 6 bases at V and 7 bases at J, with 6 bases between.

This clonotype was counted only a few times. This chain connects TRBV20-1 to TRBJ2-7, with D possibly matching TRBD1 (5 bases). Germline CDR1 and CDR2: DFQATT and SNEGSKA (reference sequence). This CDR3 has 14 residues. The V end was cut by 5 bases, the J end by 2 bases, with 16 bases between. CDR3 sequence reads: CSASDKGVAYEQYF. The CDR3 DNA reads as TGCAGTGCTTCGGACAAAGGTGTCGCCTACGAGCAGTACTTC.

Ten or more counts support this clonotype. The rearrangement uses TRBV12-3 or TRBV12-4 and TRBJ1-6; D uncertain. There are 13 residues in the CDR3. Trimming removed 3 bases from V and 8 bases from J, with 8 bases in between. This chain's CDR3 is CASSFRWDSPLHF. CDR3 nucleotide sequence: TGTGCCAGCAGTTTTCGGTGGGATTCACCCCTCCACTTT.

This clonotype has a count of ten or more. The CDR3 is CASSSGTGSRQQYF. CDR3 bases: TGTGCCAGCAGTTCCGGGACAGGGTCCCGTCAGCAGTACTTC. This sequence joins TRBV6-5 and TRBJ2-7; TRBD1 matches at 9 bases. Germline assignment: CDR1 MNHEY and CDR2 SVGAGI. The CDR3 length is 14 residues. Trimming at V came to 4 bases and at J to 8 bases, leaving 9 bases not matched to a gene.

This clonotype was seen many times. The genes are TRBV19 and TRBJ1-5, with D unclear. V lost 7 bases to trimming and J lost 2 bases, with 6 bases between them. There are 12 residues in the CDR3. The V gene's germline CDR1 is LNHDA and CDR2 SQIVND (reference sequence). The DNA for the CDR3 is TGTGCCAGTACCCGAGGCAATCAGCCCCAGCATTTT. This gives the protein CASTRGNQPQHF.

This clonotype was detected many times. The chain has TRBV29-1 and TRBJ2-5; D perhaps matches TRBD1 (6 bases). The V gene's germline CDR1 is SQVTM and CDR2 ANQGSEA. The V and J ends lost 5 bases and 0 bases respectively, with 13 bases between them. The CDR3 runs to 14 residues. This chain's CDR3 is CSVSVWDNQETQYF. The CDR3 DNA reads TGCAGCGTTTCGGTCTGGGACAACCAAGAGACCCAGTACTTC.

This clonotype has a count of ten or more. This chain links TRBV6-2 or TRBV6-3 with TRBJ2-4, with 8 bases matching TRBD2. Per the germline V gene, CDR1 is MNHEY and CDR2 is SVGEGT. The V segment lost 4 bases and the J segment 6 bases; nucleotides outside the gene matches: 8. The CDR3 covers 15 residues. The chain's CDR3 is CASSSPKRGRNIQYF. The DNA for the CDR3 is TGTGCCAGCAGTTCCCCAAAGCGGGGGAGAAACATTCAGTACTTC.

This clonotype was seen a handful of times. The V call is TRBV7-2, the J call TRBJ1-1; the D gene is possibly TRBD1 (6 bases). The CDR3 is 13 amino acids. CDR1 is SGHTA, CDR2 FQGNSA, per germline. V was trimmed by 1 base and J by 8 bases, leaving 11 bases between them. Here the CDR3 DNA reads TGTGCCAGCAGCTTAGTGGCGCAGGGGGAAGCTTTCTTT. Its translation: CASSLVAQGEAFF.

This clonotype was recorded at least ten times. This rearrangement joins TRBV29-1 to TRBJ1-1, with D perhaps matching TRBD1 (5 bases). V lost 7 bases and J lost 2, with 14 bases in between. Germline CDR1 is SQVTM and CDR2 is ANQGSEA. This CDR3 has 13 amino acids. The CDR3 sequence: CSGQLTDNTEAFF. The DNA of the CDR3 is TGCAGCGGCCAGTTGACAGATAACACTGAAGCTTTCTTT. Together with reference TRBV29-1 and TRBJ1-1, the CDR3 gives the full variable domain: SAVISQKPSRDICQRGTSLTIQCQVDSQVTMMFWYRQQPGQSLTLIATANQGSEATYESGFVIDKFPISRPNLTFSTLTVSNMSPEDSSIYLCSGQLTDNTEAFFGQGTRLTVV.

This clonotype was seen only a few times. The J gene is TRBJ2-3, the V gene TRBV11-3, with TRBD1 matching 10 bases. CDR1 and CDR2 from the germline V gene are SGHNT and YENEEA. V trimming: 0 bases; J trimming: 8 bases; junction bases outside the gene matches: 14. This CDR3 has 18 residues. The CDR3, as DNA: TGTGCCAGCAGCTTAGATATTACCGGGACAGGGGTGGACGGTACGCAGTATTTT. Amino acid sequence: CASSLDITGTGVDGTQYF.

This clonotype was found many times. The chain is built from TRBV20-1 and TRBJ2-3; the D call may be TRBD1 or TRBD2 (6 bases each). CDR3 length equals 13 residues. The V and J ends lost 7 bases and 1 base respectively, with 12 bases between them. Per germline, CDR1 DFQATT and CDR2 SNEGSKA (reference sequence). CDR3 bases: TGCAGTGGGGGGCGGGATGGCACAGATACGCAGTATTTT. This gives the protein CSGGRDGTDTQYF.

The V call is TRBV28, the J call TRBJ2-7; tentative D call: TRBD1 (5 bases). Germline V gene data show CDR1 as MDHEN and CDR2 as SYDVKM. Deletions cut 3 bases from V and 7 bases from J, with 16 bases between. CDR3 size: 14 residues. CDR3 region: CASSFSRASLEQYF. The CDR3, as DNA: TGTGCCAGCAGTTTCTCCAGGGCTAGTCTAGAGCAGTACTTC.

This clonotype was counted a few times. The V and J genes are TRBV3-1 and TRBJ1-5; no reliable D call. The CDR3 is 14 amino acids. V lost 8 bases and J lost 0, with 11 bases in between. The germline CDR1 and CDR2 sequences are LGHDT and YNNKEL (reference sequence). CDR3 residues: CASCGSASNQPQHF. The CDR3 DNA reads TGTGCCAGCTGTGGGTCGGCTAGCAATCAGCCCCAGCATTTT.

In this sample, this clonotype turned up many times. The chain links TRBV7-7 to TRBJ2-7, with D unclear. Germline CDR1 reads SSHAT; CDR2 reads FNYEAQ (reference sequence). Deletions cut 2 bases from V and 1 base from J, with 12 bases between. The CDR3 is 15 residues long. CDR3 region: CASSLRSGESYEQYF. In nucleotides, the CDR3 is TGTGCCAGCAGCTTAAGGTCAGGAGAATCCTACGAGCAGTACTTC.

This clonotype was detected ten times or more. The chain joins TRBV6-6 to TRBJ1-1; 10 nucleotides align to TRBD1. Trimming cost V 2 bases and J 8 bases; bases outside gene matches: 11. There are 16 residues in the CDR3. Germline V gene sequence: CDR1 MNHNY, CDR2 SVGAGI (reference sequence). CDR3 sequence reads: CASSYDRDRGRLEAFF. The CDR3 nucleotides are TGTGCCAGCAGTTACGACCGGGACAGGGGACGACTAGAAGCTTTCTTT.

This clonotype was seen repeatedly, ten times or more. The rearrangement links TRBV6-1 to TRBJ2-7, with 7 bases matching TRBD1. The CDR3 is 12 amino acids. The germline CDR1 and CDR2 sequences are MNHNS and SASEGT. Germline trimming cut 6 bases from V and 4 bases from J; bases unmatched to any gene: 3. The CDR3 loop is CASRSTGYEQYF. CDR3 in DNA: TGTGCCAGCAGGTCGACAGGGTACGAGCAGTACTTC.

V gene TRBV5-4 combines with J gene TRBJ1-5, with TRBD1 identical over 9 bases. There are 14 residues in the CDR3. With V trimmed by 8 bases and J by 6 bases, 9 bases remained unmatched. The germline V gene has CDR1 SGHNT and CDR2 YYREEE (reference sequence). The CDR3 loop reads CARTRDRVGQPQHF. DNA of the CDR3: TGTGCCAGAACCCGGGACAGGGTCGGTCAGCCCCAGCATTTT.

This clonotype showed up many times. The CDR3 sequence: CASSRGQGYTEAFF. CDR3 coding DNA: TGTGCCAGCAGTAGAGGACAGGGGTACACTGAAGCTTTCTTT. This chain links TRBV12-3 or TRBV12-4 with TRBJ1-1, with TRBD1 matching 9 bases. After removal of 5 bases from V and 3 bases from J, the junction contained 4 bases not matched to a gene. CDR3 length: 14 residues.

This clonotype has ten or more counts. The V and J genes are TRBV4-1 and TRBJ1-2; possible D gene TRBD1, 5 bases. CDR3 length: 14 amino acids. Germline CDR1 MGHRA, CDR2 YSYEKL. V lost 1 base to trimming and J lost 4 bases, with 10 bases between them. Here the CDR3 reads CASSQVSTVYGYTF. The CDR3, as DNA: TGCGCCAGCAGCCAAGTTTCGACAGTCTATGGCTACACCTTC.

This clonotype was seen ten or more times. This chain uses TRBV6-2 or TRBV6-3 with TRBJ1-6; D gene uncertain. The CDR3 is 15 residues long. Germline values: CDR1 MNHEY, CDR2 SVGEGT. With 5 bases removed from V and 0 bases from J, the gap between germline ends came to 8 bases. The CDR3 region has the DNA TGTGCCAGCAGTGATCCTGACTCCTATAATTCACCCCTCCACTTT. It translates to CASSDPDSYNSPLHF.

At least ten counts were recorded for this clonotype. This rearrangement joins TRBV9 to TRBJ2-1; the D gene is possibly TRBD2 (6 bases). The CDR3 is 16 amino acids. Germline CDR1 reads SGDLS; CDR2 reads YYNGEE. V was cut by 3 bases and J by 1 base, with 14 bases left in between. CDR3 sequence (DNA): TGTGCCAGCAGCGCCGCACCGGGACTTTCCTACAATGAGCAGTTCTTC. Translated, it gives CASSAAPGLSYNEQFF.

The CDR3 coding sequence is TGTGCCAGCAGCTTCAGTAACACCGGGGAGCTGTTTTTT. Protein: CASSFSNTGELFF. V and J are TRBV7-2 and TRBJ2-2; no clear D. The CDR3 consists of 13 residues. CDR1 is SGHTA, CDR2 FQGNSA, per germline. With 3 bases removed from V and 2 bases from J, the gap between germline ends came to 4 bases.

This clonotype was observed many times. V is TRBV2 and J is TRBJ2-3, with 7 bases that match TRBD1. Germline values: CDR1 SNHLY, CDR2 FYNNEI. V shed 7 bases, J shed 0 bases, and the junction held 7 bases outside the gene matches. The length of the CDR3 is 15 residues. The CDR3 protein is CASKGTVTSTDTQYF. The CDR3 bases are TGTGCCAGCAAGGGGACAGTTACTAGCACAGATACGCAGTATTTT.

In nucleotides, the CDR3 is TGCAGTGCTAGAATAGGAGAGACCCAGTACTTC. It is translated as CSARIGETQYF. The chain links TRBV20-1 to TRBJ2-5; D gene unclear. CDR3 length: 11 amino acids. V was pared by 2 bases and J by 4 bases, with 5 bases between. Germline values: CDR1 DFQATT, CDR2 SNEGSKA (reference sequence).

This clonotype was recorded many times. The rearrangement links TRBV20-1 to TRBJ2-5; D gene ambiguous. This CDR3 contains 11 residues. Deletions cut 5 bases from V and 4 bases from J, with 8 bases between. Germline V gives CDR1 DFQATT, CDR2 SNEGSKA (reference sequence). The DNA of the CDR3 is TGCAGTGCTCCCAGGAGAGAGACCCAGTACTTC. It is translated as CSAPRRETQYF.